The entry that follows covers one T cell receptor beta chain sequence. Antigen unknown. This sample stems from a study of neoadjuvant anti-PD-1 for oral cavity cancer. Overall study findings and caveats: Higher pretreatment blood Treg/Th17 ratios correlated with higher pretreatment blood and lower post-treatment tumor TCRbeta clonality.

These oral cavity squamous cell carcinomas were HPV-negative and locally advanced. In germline, CDR1 is WNHNN, CDR2 SYGVQD (reference sequence). The CDR3 consists of 13 residues. Trimming left V 3 bases short and J 6 bases short, with 10 bases between. Measured with immunoSEQ multiplex PCR; TCRdb has only the in-frame clones, and not every one. Among around 16,000 clones listed, more than 70% were seen once. This chain links TRBV10-1 with TRBJ2-3; D is ambiguous. The sample consisted of PBMCs, taken before nivolumab (anti-PD-1) treatment. The receptor was derived from a person aged 40 to 85 with oral cavity squamous cell carcinoma. This CDR3 is CASSDPPNDTQYF. The CDR3 region has the DNA TGCGCCAGCAGTGACCCCCCAAACGATACGCAGTATTTT.